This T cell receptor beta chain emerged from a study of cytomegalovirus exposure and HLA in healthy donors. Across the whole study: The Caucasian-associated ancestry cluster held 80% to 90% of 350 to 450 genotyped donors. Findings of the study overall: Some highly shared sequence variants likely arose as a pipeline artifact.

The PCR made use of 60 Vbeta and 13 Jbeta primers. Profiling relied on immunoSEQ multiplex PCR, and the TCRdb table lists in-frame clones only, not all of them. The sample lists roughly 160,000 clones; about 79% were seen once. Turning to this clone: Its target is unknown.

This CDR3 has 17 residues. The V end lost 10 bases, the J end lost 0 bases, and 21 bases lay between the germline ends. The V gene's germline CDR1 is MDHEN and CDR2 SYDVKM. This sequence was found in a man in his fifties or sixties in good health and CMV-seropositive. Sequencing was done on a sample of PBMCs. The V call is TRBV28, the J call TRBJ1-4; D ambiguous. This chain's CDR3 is CATMNDGLIATNEKLFF. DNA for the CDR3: TGTGCCACCATGAACGACGGACTAATCGCAACTAATGAAAAACTGTTTTTT.